This TCR beta chain was sequenced for a study of shared clonotypes between healthy human individuals. Study-level findings and limits: Naive CD4 clonotype sharing across a handful of donors was 4% to 5%.

Measured with immunoSEQ multiplex PCR; TCRdb has only the in-frame clones, and not every one. Among about 2.5 million clones listed, 85% to 95% were seen once. CDR1 and CDR2 from the germline V gene are LNHDA and SQIVND (reference sequence). CDR3 length: 13 residues. V was trimmed by 3 bases and J by 5 bases, leaving 11 bases between them. Note on this clone: Its specificity is unknown.

This rearrangement joins TRBV19 to TRBJ2-7; tentative D call: TRBD2 (5 bases). This TCR was sampled from a man aged 18-30 years in good health. Some clones in this sample may be carry-over from other donors' samples. The sequenced sample consisted of naive CD4+ T cells from PBMCs. Subset specified: CD45RA+ positively selected. The CDR3 sequence is CASSIRLGDEQYF. Written as DNA, the CDR3 is TGTGCCAGTAGTATCCGGTTGGGAGACGAGCAGTACTTC.